This T cell receptor (beta chain) was sequenced during a study of cytomegalovirus exposure and HLA in healthy donors. PCR involved 60 Vbeta and 13 Jbeta primers. The repertoire was sequenced with immunoSEQ multiplex PCR; TCRdb's copy has only in-frame clones and lacks some. The repertoire consists of roughly 110,000 clones, with around 76% occurring once and the leading ten covering roughly 2.1%. CDR3 length: 18 residues. V lost 4 bases, J lost 2 bases, and 15 bases stayed unmatched. CDR1 is SEHNR and CDR2 is FQNEAQ in the germline V gene (reference sequence). This clonotype was sampled from a man between 18 and 29 years old in good health and CMV-seronegative. Sequencing was performed on PBMCs. The chain has TRBV7-9 and TRBJ2-5, with TRBD2 matching over 8 bases. CDR3 bases: TGTGCCAGCAGCTCGCCTTCTCCTAGCGGGCGGGCTCAAGAGACCCAGTACTTC. It yields the protein CASSSPSPSGRAQETQYF.